This is a list of T cell receptor beta chains from one sample in a study of cytomegalovirus exposure and HLA in healthy donors. Method: immunoSEQ multiplex PCR; TCRdb's copy keeps in-frame clones and lacks some. The data contain roughly 200,000 clones, under 70% of them seen just once; the ten biggest clones take up 2.5% to 3%. The sequenced material came from PBMCs. These receptors all come from a man aged 35 to 55 in good health and CMV-seropositive. Both conserved end residues are part of each CDR3. The order of the fields is clone size, D gene, V gene, J gene, CDR3 protein, CDR3 DNA. The D gene is left open where the match is weak. Size is omitted from some rows. Given values are once, few, many or a class for expanded clones.

abundance: few; d_gene: -; v_gene: TRBV19; j_gene: TRBJ2-2; CDR3aa: CASSEAGIHTGELFF; CDR3nt: TGTGCCAGTAGCGAGGCAGGGATCCACACCGGGGAGCTGTTTTTT
abundance: once; d_gene: TRBD2; v_gene: TRBV11-2; j_gene: TRBJ2-1; CDR3aa: CASSSRLAGSTVEQFF; CDR3nt: TGTGCCAGCAGCTCAAGACTAGCGGGCAGTACAGTTGAGCAGTTCTTC
abundance: -; d_gene: -; v_gene: TRBV5-4; j_gene: TRBJ1-1; CDR3aa: CASSPWDREAGTEAFF; CDR3nt: TGTGCCAGCAGCCCCTGGGACCGGGAGGCGGGAACTGAAGCTTTCTTT
abundance: -; d_gene: -; v_gene: TRBV6-1; j_gene: TRBJ1-5; CDR3aa: CASSSRGNQPQHF; CDR3nt: TGTGCCAGCAGTTCTCGGGGCAATCAGCCCCAGCATTTT
abundance: -; d_gene: -; v_gene: TRBV5-5; j_gene: TRBJ1-4; CDR3aa: CASSLGPGGEKLFF; CDR3nt: TGTGCCAGCAGCTTAGGTCCCGGGGGTGAAAAACTGTTTTTT
abundance: -; d_gene: -; v_gene: TRBV29-1; j_gene: TRBJ1-1; CDR3aa: CSVGGRRTEAFF; CDR3nt: TGCAGCGTTGGAGGGAGACGTACTGAAGCTTTCTTT
abundance: -; d_gene: TRBD1; v_gene: TRBV28; j_gene: TRBJ1-5; CDR3aa: CASSHRGKYSNQPQHF; CDR3nt: TGTGCCAGCAGCCACAGGGGGAAGTATAGCAATCAGCCCCAGCATTTT
abundance: -; d_gene: TRBD2; v_gene: TRBV7-9; j_gene: TRBJ2-5; CDR3aa: CASSTLAVQETQYF; CDR3nt: TGTGCCAGCAGCACCCTAGCGGTCCAAGAGACCCAGTACTTC
abundance: -; d_gene: -; v_gene: TRBV28; j_gene: TRBJ1-1; CDR3aa: CASRWGGPRDTEAFF; CDR3nt: TGTGCCAGCAGATGGGGGGGTCCGAGAGACACTGAAGCTTTCTTT
abundance: -; d_gene: -; v_gene: TRBV7-2; j_gene: TRBJ2-3; CDR3aa: CASSFGRRGTDTQYF; CDR3nt: TGTGCCAGCAGCTTCGGGCGGAGGGGCACAGATACGCAGTATTTT
abundance: -; d_gene: -; v_gene: TRBV4-1; j_gene: TRBJ2-5; CDR3aa: CASSQDTDGVGTQYF; CDR3nt: TGCGCCAGCAGCCAAGATACGGACGGGGTCGGGACCCAGTACTTC
abundance: few; d_gene: -; v_gene: TRBV6-4; j_gene: TRBJ2-7; CDR3aa: CASKSYEQYF; CDR3nt: TGTGCCAGCAAGAGCTACGAGCAGTACTTC
abundance: -; d_gene: -; v_gene: TRBV14; j_gene: TRBJ1-2; CDR3aa: CASSRAQNYGYTF; CDR3nt: TGTGCCAGCAGTCGAGCACAGAACTATGGCTACACCTTC
abundance: once; d_gene: TRBD2; v_gene: TRBV7-9; j_gene: TRBJ2-3; CDR3aa: CASSLLAGGPADTQYF; CDR3nt: TGTGCCAGCAGCTTACTAGCGGGGGGGCCAGCAGATACGCAGTATTTT
abundance: -; d_gene: -; v_gene: TRBV6-1; j_gene: TRBJ1-2; CDR3aa: CASSRLQDLYGYTF; CDR3nt: TGTGCCAGCAGTCGTCTACAGGATCTCTATGGCTACACCTTC
abundance: -; d_gene: -; v_gene: TRBV2; j_gene: TRBJ2-7; CDR3aa: CASSGWTESYEQYF; CDR3nt: TGTGCCAGCAGTGGGTGGACAGAATCCTACGAGCAGTACTTC
abundance: -; d_gene: TRBD1; v_gene: TRBV5-1; j_gene: TRBJ1-6; CDR3aa: CASSLNSRTGGYRSPLHF; CDR3nt: TGCGCCAGCAGCTTAAACTCCCGAACAGGGGGCTATCGTTCACCCCTCCACTTT
abundance: -; d_gene: -; v_gene: TRBV4-2; j_gene: TRBJ2-1; CDR3aa: CASSQVQLSDIDEQFF; CDR3nt: TGTGCCAGCAGCCAAGTTCAACTATCTGATATCGATGAGCAGTTCTTC
abundance: -; d_gene: -; v_gene: TRBV6-5; j_gene: TRBJ2-3; CDR3aa: CASSYSMGSTQYF; CDR3nt: TGTGCCAGCAGTTACTCGATGGGGAGTACGCAGTATTTT
abundance: -; d_gene: -; v_gene: TRBV7-8; j_gene: TRBJ2-1; CDR3aa: CASSLRTSGQFF; CDR3nt: TGTGCCAGCAGCTTAAGAACATCAGGGCAGTTCTTC
abundance: -; d_gene: TRBD2; v_gene: TRBV29-1; j_gene: TRBJ2-3; CDR3aa: CSGGSVGTDTQYF; CDR3nt: TGCAGCGGCGGGAGCGTAGGGACAGATACGCAGTATTTT
abundance: -; d_gene: -; v_gene: TRBV2; j_gene: TRBJ1-5; CDR3aa: CASRGGEPQHF; CDR3nt: TGTGCCAGCCGGGGGGGAGAGCCCCAGCATTTT
abundance: -; d_gene: -; v_gene: TRBV4-1; j_gene: TRBJ2-1; CDR3aa: CASSQDGGDNEQFF; CDR3nt: TGCGCCAGCAGCCAAGATGGCGGGGACAATGAGCAGTTCTTC
abundance: -; d_gene: -; v_gene: TRBV2; j_gene: TRBJ2-3; CDR3aa: CASSESLGGSDTQYF; CDR3nt: TGTGCCAGCAGTGAATCACTGGGGGGATCGGATACGCAGTATTTT
abundance: -; d_gene: TRBD2; v_gene: TRBV27; j_gene: TRBJ2-1; CDR3aa: CASSFNYPGGGKNEQFF; CDR3nt: TGTGCCAGCAGTTTCAATTATCCGGGGGGAGGCAAAAATGAGCAGTTCTTC
abundance: once; d_gene: TRBD2; v_gene: TRBV6-5; j_gene: TRBJ2-3; CDR3aa: CASSWTSGSDTQYF; CDR3nt: TGTGCCAGCAGTTGGACTAGCGGCTCAGATACGCAGTATTTT
abundance: -; d_gene: TRBD1; v_gene: TRBV7-9; j_gene: TRBJ2-7; CDR3aa: CASSSRQGASYEQYF; CDR3nt: TGTGCCAGCAGCTCCCGACAGGGGGCCAGCTACGAGCAGTACTTC
abundance: -; d_gene: TRBD2; v_gene: TRBV15; j_gene: TRBJ2-1; CDR3aa: CATSREKTSGQHEQFF; CDR3nt: TGTGCCACCAGCAGAGAGAAAACTAGCGGGCAACATGAGCAGTTCTTC
abundance: -; d_gene: TRBD2; v_gene: TRBV5-1; j_gene: TRBJ2-3; CDR3aa: CASSLVSGGTQYF; CDR3nt: TGCGCCAGCAGCTTGGTATCGGGGGGTACGCAGTATTTT
abundance: -; d_gene: TRBD2; v_gene: TRBV4-1; j_gene: TRBJ2-3; CDR3aa: CASSQDPLAGRGTDTQYF; CDR3nt: TGCGCCAGCAGCCAAGATCCCCTAGCGGGGCGAGGGACAGATACGCAGTATTTT
abundance: -; d_gene: -; v_gene: TRBV11-2; j_gene: TRBJ2-7; CDR3aa: CASSSYSGYEQYF; CDR3nt: TGTGCCAGCAGCTCTTATTCCGGCTACGAGCAGTACTTC
abundance: -; d_gene: TRBD1; v_gene: TRBV7-2; j_gene: TRBJ1-1; CDR3aa: CASSFQDRAAFF; CDR3nt: TGTGCCAGCAGCTTCCAGGACAGGGCGGCTTTCTTT
abundance: -; d_gene: TRBD1; v_gene: TRBV5-6; j_gene: TRBJ2-3; CDR3aa: CASSLFGTGFFPTDTQYF; CDR3nt: TGTGCCAGCAGCTTGTTCGGGACAGGGTTTTTCCCCACAGATACGCAGTATTTT
abundance: -; d_gene: TRBD1; v_gene: TRBV7-9; j_gene: TRBJ1-4; CDR3aa: CSSSGTGGTNEKLFF; CDR3nt: TGTTCCAGCAGCGGTACAGGGGGAACTAATGAAAAACTGTTTTTT
abundance: -; d_gene: TRBD1; v_gene: TRBV7-9; j_gene: TRBJ1-3; CDR3aa: CSSSLARGQGFSGNTIYF; CDR3nt: TGTTCCAGCAGCTTAGCGAGGGGACAGGGATTCTCTGGAAACACCATATATTTT
abundance: -; d_gene: -; v_gene: TRBV28; j_gene: TRBJ2-6; CDR3aa: CASSSQVPGSGANVLTF; CDR3nt: TGTGCCAGCAGTTCACAGGTCCCGGGCTCTGGGGCCAACGTCCTGACTTTC
abundance: -; d_gene: TRBD1; v_gene: TRBV19; j_gene: TRBJ1-1; CDR3aa: CATRLQGAKGTEAFF; CDR3nt: TGTGCCACCCGATTGCAGGGGGCTAAGGGCACTGAAGCTTTCTTT
abundance: -; d_gene: TRBD2; v_gene: TRBV11-2; j_gene: TRBJ2-7; CDR3aa: CASSLRTSGGPAIYEQYF; CDR3nt: TGTGCCAGCAGTTTAAGGACTAGCGGGGGGCCAGCCATCTACGAGCAGTACTTC
abundance: -; d_gene: TRBD1; v_gene: TRBV14; j_gene: TRBJ2-7; CDR3aa: CASSLSRTTGTGSYEQYF; CDR3nt: TGTGCCAGCAGCCTTTCAAGGACAACCGGGACAGGGTCCTACGAGCAGTACTTC
abundance: -; d_gene: TRBD2; v_gene: TRBV5-1; j_gene: TRBJ2-1; CDR3aa: CASSTTSGSHEQFF; CDR3nt: TGCGCCAGCAGTACGACTAGCGGATCACATGAGCAGTTCTTC
abundance: few; d_gene: -; v_gene: TRBV11-2; j_gene: TRBJ2-5; CDR3aa: CASSAEVTQYF; CDR3nt: TGTGCCAGCAGCGCAGAGGTGACCCAGTACTTC
abundance: few; d_gene: -; v_gene: TRBV7-7; j_gene: TRBJ2-3; CDR3aa: CASSRGVLSDTQYF; CDR3nt: TGTGCCAGCAGCCGCGGGGTTTTATCGGATACGCAGTATTTT
abundance: -; d_gene: -; v_gene: TRBV27; j_gene: TRBJ2-7; CDR3aa: CASSFRQSYEQYF; CDR3nt: TGTGCCAGCAGTTTTAGACAGTCGTACGAGCAGTACTTC
abundance: -; d_gene: -; v_gene: TRBV6-5; j_gene: TRBJ2-2; CDR3aa: CASSYEDWVNTGELFF; CDR3nt: TGTGCCAGCAGTTACGAAGACTGGGTGAACACCGGGGAGCTGTTTTTT
abundance: -; d_gene: TRBD1; v_gene: TRBV29-1; j_gene: TRBJ1-2; CDR3aa: CSAGYRGGYTF; CDR3nt: TGCAGCGCTGGATACAGGGGGGGCTACACCTTC
abundance: -; d_gene: -; v_gene: TRBV13; j_gene: TRBJ1-1; CDR3aa: CASSLNLRGGENTEAFF; CDR3nt: TGTGCCAGCAGCTTAAACCTGAGGGGGGGAGAGAACACTGAAGCTTTCTTT
abundance: -; d_gene: -; v_gene: TRBV19; j_gene: TRBJ1-5; CDR3aa: CASTPSGGNQPQHF; CDR3nt: TGTGCCAGTACCCCTTCGGGGGGCAATCAGCCCCAGCATTTT
abundance: -; d_gene: -; v_gene: TRBV5-1; j_gene: TRBJ2-1; CDR3aa: CASTSGLLGNEQFF; CDR3nt: TGCGCCAGCACTTCGGGACTTCTCGGCAATGAGCAGTTCTTC
abundance: -; d_gene: TRBD1; v_gene: TRBV7-2; j_gene: TRBJ2-1; CDR3aa: CASSIRHGTGDEQFF; CDR3nt: TGTGCCAGCAGTATAAGGCACGGGACAGGCGATGAGCAGTTCTTC